A single sample is the source of the 4 T cell receptor beta chains below, sequenced in a study of beta chain features in type 1 diabetes. Findings and limits, study-wide: In every one of the four CD4+ subsets, TCRB CDR3s were moderately but significantly shorter in Type 1 diabetes patients.

cDNA synthesis used the whole RNA isolate, giving expressed TCRB sequences. TCRdb keeps only in-frame clones here, not all; method: immunoSEQ multiplex PCR. The sample lists hundreds of thousands of clones, approximately 15% occurring once. Their antigens are not known. Sequences were obtained from naive CD4+ T cells from blood. These receptor sequences come from a man aged 18 to 29 with type 1 diabetes.

This clone was observed a few times. The gene calls are TRBV7-2 and TRBJ2-7, with 12 positions matching TRBD1. The germline V gene encodes CDR1 SGHTA and CDR2 FQGNSA. This CDR3 comprises 16 residues. V lost 5 bases and J lost 3; bases outside the gene matches: 8. Here the CDR3 reads CASSRVGTGGGYEQYF. For the CDR3, the DNA is TGTGCCAGCAGCCGCGTCGGGACAGGGGGCGGCTACGAGCAGTACTTC.

This clone was seen a few times. The V call is TRBV18, the J call TRBJ2-7; TRBD1 matches 7 bases. V gave up 4 bases and J gave up 3 bases; unmatched junction bases: 6. Germline CDR1 and CDR2: KGHSH and LQKENI. This CDR3 contains 14 residues. CDR3 bases: TGTGCCAGCTCACAGTCCCGGGACAGCTACGAGCAGTACTTC. Its protein is CASSQSRDSYEQYF.

The gene calls are TRBV28 and TRBJ2-7; D possibly corresponds to TRBD1 (6 bases). The germline V and J ends were trimmed by 4 bases and 8 bases, with 15 bases remaining between them. The CDR3 covers 13 residues. CDR1 is MDHEN and CDR2 is SYDVKM in the germline V gene. In nucleotides, the CDR3 is TGTGCCAGCAGTTATCGGACAGCCTCCAAGCAGTACTTC. It is translated as CASSYRTASKQYF.

This sequence joins TRBV5-1 and TRBJ2-1; TRBD2 agrees at 10 bases. The CDR3 contains 15 residues. V trimming: 3 bases; J trimming: 6 bases; junction bases outside the gene matches: 6. Germline CDR1 SGHRS, CDR2 YFSETQ. CDR3 protein: CASSSTSGDRNEQFF. The CDR3 nucleotides are TGCGCCAGCAGCTCTACTAGCGGGGATCGCAATGAGCAGTTCTTC.